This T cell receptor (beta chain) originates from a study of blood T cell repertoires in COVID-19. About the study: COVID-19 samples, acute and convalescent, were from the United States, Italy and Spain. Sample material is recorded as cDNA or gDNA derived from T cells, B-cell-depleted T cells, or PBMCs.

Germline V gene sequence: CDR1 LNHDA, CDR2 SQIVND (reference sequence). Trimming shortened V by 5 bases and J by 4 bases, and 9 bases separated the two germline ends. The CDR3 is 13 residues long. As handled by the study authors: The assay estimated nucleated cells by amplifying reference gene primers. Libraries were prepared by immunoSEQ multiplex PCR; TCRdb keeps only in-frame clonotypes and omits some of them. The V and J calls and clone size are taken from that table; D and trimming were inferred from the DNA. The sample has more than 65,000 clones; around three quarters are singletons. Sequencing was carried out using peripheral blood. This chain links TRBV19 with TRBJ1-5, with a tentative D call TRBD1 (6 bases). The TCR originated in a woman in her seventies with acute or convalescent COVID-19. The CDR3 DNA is TGTGCCAGTAGTCCGAGGGGGAATCAGCCCCAGCATTTT. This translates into CASSPRGNQPQHF.